This T cell receptor (beta chain) was identified in a study of CD8+ T cells in alopecia areata. Broader study findings: Whereas mice showed it more clearly, TCR sharing across patients was murkier, possibly because of HLA. Persistence during tofacitinib was seen for many expanded lesional clones in scalp and blood.

Concerning this clone: Its cognate antigen is unknown.

RNA extraction was followed by reverse transcription into cDNA, which acted as the sequencing template. TCRdb keeps only in-frame clones here, not all; method: immunoSEQ multiplex PCR. The sample records around 190,000 clones, 50% to 75% being singletons. Treatment meaning: oral pan-JAK inhibitor, 5-10 mg twice daily. The CDR3 loop spans 14 amino acids. From germline, CDR1 is SNHLY and CDR2 FYNNEI. The V and J ends lost 2 bases and 2 bases, in that order; junction bases with no gene match: 1. The starting material was CD4+ T cells sorted from blood, obtained at week 4, from a patient treated with tofacitinib. This clonotype originated in a human donor with alopecia areata. This chain joins TRBV2 and TRBJ2-5; 8 bases fit TRBD1. The CDR3 loop is CASSENRGQETQYF. As DNA, the CDR3 is TGTGCCAGCAGTGAAAACAGGGGGCAAGAGACCCAGTACTTC. Together with reference TRBV2 and TRBJ2-5, the CDR3 gives the full variable domain: EPEVTQTPSHQVTQMGQEVILRCVPISNHLYFYWYRQILGQKVEFLVSFYNNEISEKSEIFDDQFSVERPDGSNFTLKIRSTKLEDSAMYFCASSENRGQETQYFGPGTRLLVL.